This T cell receptor beta chain emerged from a study of metastatic and nonmetastatic thyroid tumors. Using MiXCR, TCRdb reanalyzed the PCR reads. The data show 25,000 to 35,000 clones, with around a quarter seen just once and 9.2% held by the top ten. The CDR3 is 15 amino acids. The germline V gene encodes CDR1 SGHRS and CDR2 YFSETQ. J gave up 6 bases and V 0 bases, and 3 bases lay outside the gene matches. No patient had received any treatment before thyroid surgery. This clone was recorded many times. The genes are TRBV5-1 and TRBJ2-1; 10 bases line up with TRBD2. The sequence was obtained from a female donor with papillary thyroid cancer or a benign thyroid nodule (not recorded which). Some clones in this sample may be carry-over from other donors' samples. What was sequenced was blood. The CDR3 region is CASSLGTSGSNEQFF. Here the CDR3 DNA reads TGCGCCAGCAGCTTGGGGACTAGCGGCTCCAATGAGCAGTTCTTC.